This T cell receptor beta chain was found in a study of CD8 T cells in ankylosing spondylitis. This clonotype was picked up a small number of times. Its antigen is undetermined. TCRdb passed the 5' RACE reads through MiXCR, listing each CDR3 protein once. The table has roughly 400,000 distinct CDR3 sequences, about a fifth seen once. This CDR3 is built from 13 residues. Trimming removed 2 bases at V and 8 bases at J, with 11 bases between. CDR1 is MNHEY, CDR2 SVGEGT, per germline. The study's findings and limits: Past research had described some motif variants in reactive arthritis synovial fluid and blood. For ankylosing spondylitis blood, a TCR beta motif of 7 or 8 highly homologous variants appeared characteristic. Clones tied to disease were said to be significantly enriched in matched ankylosing spondylitis synovial fluid.

This clonotype was obtained from a male donor with ankylosing spondylitis. V gene TRBV6-2 or TRBV6-3 combines with J gene TRBJ2-3, with D unclear. Material for sequencing was blood, either unsorted or a sorted T cell fraction (not recorded which). The CDR3 region has the DNA TGTGCCAGCAGTTACCCCCTTGGAGTTACGCAGTATTTT. Protein: CASSYPLGVTQYF.